These 30 T cell receptor beta chains originate from one sample sequenced in a study of vaccination and CD4 T cells after COVID-19. One entry per CDR3 protein, called by TCRdb with MiXCR from the PCR reads. The table lists roughly 14,000 distinct CDR3 sequences, roughly three quarters of them singletons. Sequencing used CD4+ T cells from blood, obtained after SARS-CoV-2 vaccination. Receptor source: a human donor who had recovered from COVID-19.

This chain uses TRBV6-5 with TRBJ1-2; D might be TRBD1 (5 bases). This CDR3 has 15 residues. CDR1 is MNHEY, CDR2 SVGAGI, per germline. Trimming took 0 bases from V and 5 from J, leaving 13 bases between them. The CDR3, as DNA: TGTGCCAGCAGTTACTCGAATAGGGAGGGGTATGGCTACACCTTC. This translates into CASSYSNREGYGYTF.

The gene calls are TRBV28 and TRBJ1-5; TRBD1 might be the D (5 bases). This CDR3 is built from 14 residues. Germline CDR1 and CDR2: MDHEN and SYDVKM. The V gene lost 1 base and the J gene lost 5 bases, with 9 bases spanning the gap. The CDR3 here is CASSLSSGYQPQHF. The CDR3 DNA reads TGTGCCAGCAGTTTATCGTCAGGGTATCAGCCCCAGCATTTT.

CDR3 nucleotide sequence: TGCAGTGCTAGCAAGCGGGAGACCGGGGAGCTGTTTTTT. This codes for CSASKRETGELFF. J is TRBJ2-2 and V is TRBV20-1, with 8 positions matching TRBD2. This CDR3 contains 13 residues. V dropped 3 bases and J dropped 5; count of bases not matched to a gene: 2. Germline assignment: CDR1 DFQATT and CDR2 SNEGSKA (reference sequence).

J is TRBJ2-7 and V is TRBV20-1, with 7 bases that match TRBD2. CDR3 size: 14 residues. Germline lookup yields CDR1 DFQATT and CDR2 SNEGSKA (reference sequence). V dropped 4 bases and J dropped 2; count of bases not matched to a gene: 8. CDR3 loop: CSAKIWGGPYEQYF. The CDR3 nucleotides read TGCAGTGCTAAGATCTGGGGAGGGCCCTACGAGCAGTACTTC.

The chain is built from TRBV5-4 and TRBJ2-7; 9 bases are shared with TRBD2. The CDR3 has 15 residues. Germline V gene lookup returns CDR1 SGHNT and CDR2 YYREEE (reference sequence). The trim removed 4 bases at V and 0 bases at J, leaving 5 bases unmatched. Here the CDR3 reads CASSHGLAPSYEQYF. DNA for the CDR3: TGTGCCAGCAGCCACGGACTAGCGCCCTCCTACGAGCAGTACTTC.

The rearrangement links TRBV5-8 to TRBJ2-3, with TRBD1 matching 8 bases. Losses at the gene ends were 9 bases for V and 2 bases for J; bases not matched to a gene: 5. The germline gives CDR1 SGHTS, CDR2 YDEGEE. The CDR3 is made up of 13 amino acids. This chain's CDR3 is CATRDRNTDTQYF. The DNA of the CDR3 is TGTGCCACCCGGGACAGGAACACAGATACGCAGTATTTT.

V is TRBV9 and J is TRBJ2-1, with 11 bases identical to TRBD2. The CDR3 totals 16 residues. CDR1 and CDR2 (germline): SGDLS, YYNGEE. V lost 3 bases to trimming and J lost 3 bases; unmatched junction nucleotides: 5. In DNA, the CDR3 is TGTGCCAGCAGCGACGGACTAGCGGGCGGCTACAATGAGCAGTTCTTC. Amino acid sequence: CASSDGLAGGYNEQFF.

The genes are TRBV7-4 and TRBJ2-7, with D unclear. From germline, CDR1 is SGHVT and CDR2 SQSDAQ. CDR3 length equals 13 residues. Deletions cut 5 bases from V and 2 bases from J, with 10 bases between. The CDR3 nucleotides read TGTGCCAGCAGCCCCTCGCCTGCCTACGAGCAGTACTTC. It specifies CASSPSPAYEQYF.

V and J are TRBV11-2 and TRBJ2-1; D is possibly TRBD1 or TRBD2 (6 bases each). This CDR3 is built from 12 residues. V was pared by 3 bases and J by 10 bases, with 10 bases between. The V gene's germline CDR1 is SGHAT and CDR2 FQNNGV. Written as DNA, the CDR3 is TGTGCCAGCAGCTTCGGGGGCGAAGAGCAGTTCTTC. This codes for CASSFGGEEQFF.

The rearrangement uses TRBV7-9 and TRBJ1-1, with 7 bases that match TRBD1. CDR1 is SEHNR, CDR2 FQNEAQ, per germline (reference sequence). Trimming removed 7 bases from V and 1 base from J; junction bases left unmatched: 6. The CDR3 is 14 residues long. The CDR3 DNA sequence: TGTGCCAGCAACCAAGGACAGGAGAACACTGAAGCTTTCTTT. It codes for CASNQGQENTEAFF.

As DNA, the CDR3 is TGTGCCAGCAGTATACAGGGGCCAGCTAATTCACCCCTCCACTTT. It encodes CASSIQGPANSPLHF. The chain has TRBV25-1 and TRBJ1-6; 7 nucleotides match TRBD1. Trimming at V came to 5 bases and at J to 6 bases, leaving 7 bases not matched to a gene. Per germline, CDR1 MGHDK and CDR2 SYGVNS. The CDR3 has 15 residues.

The chain's CDR3 is CASSTHSETQYF. As DNA, the CDR3 is TGTGCCAGCAGCACACATTCAGAGACCCAGTACTTC. V is TRBV6-1 and J is TRBJ2-5, with D uncertain. Trimming left V 6 bases short and J 4 bases short, with 9 bases between. This CDR3 is 12 amino acids long. Per the germline V gene, CDR1 is MNHNS and CDR2 is SASEGT.

DNA for the CDR3: TGTGCCAGCAGCTTGATAGCGGTCACCTACGAGCAGTACTTC. As protein: CASSLIAVTYEQYF. J is TRBJ2-7 and V is TRBV7-2, with D maybe TRBD2 (6 bases). The CDR3 has 14 residues. The V and J ends lost 3 bases and 2 bases respectively, with 11 bases between them. In germline, CDR1 is SGHTA, CDR2 FQGNSA. The full variable domain, rest sourced from reference TRBV7-2 and TRBJ2-7, is GAGVSQSPSNKVTEKGKDVELRCDPISGHTALYWYRQSLGQGLEFLIYFQGNSAPDKSGLPSDRFSAERTGGSVSTLTIQRTQQEDSAVYLCASSLIAVTYEQYFGPGTRLTVT.

This chain joins TRBV6-5 and TRBJ1-5; TRBD1 matches at 7 bases. The junction had 8 bases not matched to a gene; V was cut back by 2 bases and J by 4 bases. This CDR3 contains 16 residues. Per germline, CDR1 MNHEY and CDR2 SVGAGI. CDR3 region: CASSYTNRGGNQPQHF. The CDR3 DNA follows: TGTGCCAGCAGTTACACGAACAGGGGCGGGAATCAGCCCCAGCATTTT.

The chain carries TRBV6-5 and TRBJ1-6; 12 bases are shared with TRBD1. The CDR3 loop spans 19 amino acids. The ends lost 2 bases at V and 4 bases at J; junction bases unmatched: 9. Germline V lookup: CDR1 MNHEY, CDR2 SVGAGI. The DNA for the CDR3 is TGTGCCAGCAGTTACCCCCGGGACAGGGGGCTAGGTTATAATTCACCCCTCCACTTT. Translation gives CASSYPRDRGLGYNSPLHF.

This sequence joins TRBV12-3 or TRBV12-4 and TRBJ2-7; TRBD1 is a possible D gene (6 bases). The CDR3 sequence is 13 residues long. V lost 6 bases to trimming and J lost 2 bases, with 11 bases between them. CDR3 nucleotide sequence: TGTGCCAGCAGCGCTACAGGGACCTACGAGCAGTACTTC. This translates into CASSATGTYEQYF.

The rearrangement links TRBV20-1 to TRBJ2-7; 12 nucleotides match TRBD2. CDR1 and CDR2 (germline): DFQATT, SNEGSKA (reference sequence). This CDR3 is 14 amino acids long. J lost 6 bases, V lost 0 bases, and 3 bases had no gene match. Here the CDR3 DNA reads TGCAGTGCTAGAGAGCTAGCGGGAGGGGCCGAGCAGTACTTC. Translating gives CSARELAGGAEQYF.

The V and J genes are TRBV12-3 or TRBV12-4 and TRBJ2-2; no clear D. V gave up 2 bases and J gave up 0 bases, with 4 bases separating them. The CDR3 has 14 residues. CDR3 DNA sequence: TGTGCCAGCAGTTTACGGCCGAACACCGGGGAGCTGTTTTTT. Its protein product is CASSLRPNTGELFF.

The chain carries TRBV2 and TRBJ2-3; perhaps TRBD1 as D (5 bases). Germline loops: CDR1 SNHLY, CDR2 FYNNEI. CDR3 size: 14 residues. V was pared by 3 bases and J by 3 bases, with 10 bases between. This chain's CDR3 is CASSDRVFTDTQYF. The CDR3, as DNA: TGTGCCAGCAGTGACAGGGTTTTTACAGATACGCAGTATTTT. Drawing the rest from reference TRBV2 and TRBJ2-3, the complete variable domain is EPEVTQTPSHQVTQMGQEVILRCVPISNHLYFYWYRQILGQKVEFLVSFYNNEISEKSEIFDDQFSVERPDGSNFTLKIRSTKLEDSAMYFCASSDRVFTDTQYFGPGTRLTVL.

Only one count was recorded for this clonotype. The gene calls are TRBV6-1 and TRBJ2-7; D uncertain. The CDR3 consists of 12 residues. Trimming stripped 8 bases from V and 0 bases from J, with 8 bases between. Germline CDR1 and CDR2: MNHNS and SASEGT. CDR3 nucleotides: TGTGCCAGCGGTAGAAACTCCTACGAGCAGTACTTC. Encoded protein: CASGRNSYEQYF.

V is TRBV28 and J is TRBJ1-1; 7 bases map to TRBD1. Trimming cost V 6 bases and J 4 bases; bases outside gene matches: 8. Germline values: CDR1 MDHEN, CDR2 SYDVKM. The CDR3 consists of 14 residues. CDR3 loop: CASRVQGRFTEAFF. CDR3 coding DNA: TGTGCCAGCAGAGTACAGGGGCGGTTCACTGAAGCTTTCTTT.

The chain employs TRBV6-1 and TRBJ2-7, with 8 bases fitting TRBD2. J was trimmed by 9 bases and V by 3 bases; bases with no gene match: 7. Germline CDR1 reads MNHNS; CDR2 reads SASEGT. This CDR3 has 13 residues. The CDR3 DNA reads TGTGCCAGCAGTGACCCGGGGGGGTTAGGGCAGTACTTC. It is translated as CASSDPGGLGQYF.

The V and J genes are TRBV15 and TRBJ1-1; possibly TRBD1 for D (5 bases). The CDR3 extends over 16 amino acids. The germline V and J ends were trimmed by 0 bases and 1 base, with 12 bases remaining between them. The germline gives CDR1 LNHNV, CDR2 YYDKDF (reference sequence). The CDR3 nucleotides are TGTGCCACCAGCAGAGACCGGGGGAGGGGGAACACTGAAGCTTTCTTT. Its protein product is CATSRDRGRGNTEAFF.

The V and J genes are TRBV20-1 and TRBJ2-2, with a weak D call TRBD2 (6 bases). In germline, CDR1 is DFQATT, CDR2 SNEGSKA (reference sequence). CDR3 length equals 16 residues. V lost 1 base, J lost 2 bases, and 14 bases lay in between. CDR3 region: CSARGSLGLNTGELFF. The DNA of the CDR3 is TGCAGTGCTAGAGGGTCGCTGGGACTCAACACCGGGGAGCTGTTTTTT.

V and J are TRBV20-1 and TRBJ1-5, with a tentative D call TRBD1 (5 bases). V gave up 3 bases and J gave up 2 bases, with 5 bases separating them. The CDR3 length is 12 residues. Germline V gene sequence: CDR1 DFQATT, CDR2 SNEGSKA (reference sequence). CDR3 coding DNA: TGCAGTGCTAGCAGGGGCAATCAGCCCCAGCATTTT. Translated: CSASRGNQPQHF.

The J gene is TRBJ1-4, the V gene TRBV6-1, with D possibly being TRBD1 (6 bases). Deletions cut 6 bases from V and 7 bases from J, with 18 bases between. Germline V gene data show CDR1 as MNHNS and CDR2 as SASEGT. This CDR3 comprises 15 residues. CDR3 region: CASRPTTGPIEKLFF. CDR3 nucleotides: TGTGCCAGCAGACCCACGACAGGCCCGATTGAAAAACTGTTTTTT.

This clonotype was counted between two and nine times. The chain uses TRBV7-2 and TRBJ1-5; tentative D call: TRBD1 (5 bases). Looked up from germline, CDR1 is SGHTA and CDR2 is FQGNSA. The CDR3 spans 15 residues. Trimming shortened V by 5 bases and J by 6 bases, and 17 bases separated the two germline ends. This chain's CDR3 is CASSSTTASGQPQHF. The CDR3 nucleotides are TGTGCCAGCAGCAGTACGACAGCCTCGGGTCAGCCCCAGCATTTT.

The chain couples TRBV6-2 or TRBV6-3 to TRBJ2-7; D is perhaps TRBD2 (6 bases). From germline, CDR1 is MNHEY and CDR2 SVGEGT. This CDR3 comprises 11 residues. The germline V and J ends were trimmed by 5 bases and 6 bases, with 8 bases remaining between them. The CDR3 reads CASSHSGEQYF. In DNA, the CDR3 is TGTGCCAGCAGTCATAGCGGCGAGCAGTACTTC.

The V call is TRBV5-4, the J call TRBJ1-6; a weak D match, TRBD1 (6 bases). Trimming left V 4 bases short and J 9 bases short, with 17 bases between. Germline V CDR1 and CDR2: SGHNT, YYREEE (reference sequence). The CDR3 contains 15 residues. The CDR3 nucleotides are TGTGCCAGCAGCAGGGAGACAGGCTCGGGTTCACCCCTCCACTTT. Translation gives CASSRETGSGSPLHF.

The chain links TRBV21-1 to TRBJ2-3; whether TRBD2, the table's D call, matches the DNA was not checked. TRBV21-1 constitutes a pseudogene. The CDR3 runs to 17 residues. This chain's CDR3 is CASSKQGLAGDTDTQYF. CDR3 sequence (DNA): TGTGCCAGCAGCAAACAGGGACTAGCGGGGGACACAGATACGCAGTATTTT.